This TCR beta chain was identified in a study of T cell repertoires in cytomegalovirus infection. J gave up 6 bases and V 0 bases, and 6 bases lay outside the gene matches. Germline lookup yields CDR1 SGHNT and CDR2 YYREEE (reference sequence). The length of the CDR3 is 16 residues. In regard to this clonotype: Its antigen is still unknown.

Using its own MiXCR run on the reads, TCRdb lists one record per CDR3 protein. This table has a few hundred thousand distinct CDR3 sequences, 42% appearing once. The chain uses TRBV5-4 and TRBJ2-3; TRBD2 aligns across 11 bases. The source was cultured PBMCs, collected from culture after CMV antigen stimulation. This receptor was identified in a human donor in good health (CMV status not recorded). Some clones in this sample may be carry-over from other donors' samples. The CDR3: CASSLVASGGSDTQYF. CDR3 in DNA: TGTGCCAGCAGCTTGGTTGCTAGCGGGGGGTCGGATACGCAGTATTTT.